These T cell receptor beta chains were read from a single sample in a study of CD8 T cells in ankylosing spondylitis. From the 5' RACE reads, TCRdb called clonotypes with MiXCR, one entry per CDR3 protein. Among about 840,000 distinct CDR3 sequences, about 10% were seen once, and the ten largest hold 0.51%. The sequenced sample was blood, either unsorted or a sorted T cell fraction (not recorded which). These receptors came from a male donor with ankylosing spondylitis. CDR3s include the opening cysteine and the closing phenylalanine or tryptophan. D genes are given only for firm matches. Size values are once, few and many counts, or a class for expanded clones, and some rows have none.

>TRBV20-1|TRBJ2-7|TRBD2|-
CSALAGVAYEQYF
TGCAGTGCTTTAGCGGGAGTGGCCTACGAGCAGTACTTC
>TRBV5-1|TRBJ2-1|-|many
CASSLAHAGTNEQFF
TGCGCCAGCAGCTTGGCCCACGCTGGTACGAATGAGCAGTTCTTC
>TRBV7-2|TRBJ2-3|-|many
CASSRDYEADTQYF
TGTGCCAGCAGCCGTGACTATGAGGCAGATACGCAGTATTTT
>TRBV18|TRBJ2-3|-|-
CASSPTYTDTQYF
TGTGCCAGCTCACCAACGTACACAGATACGCAGTATTTT
>TRBV25-1|TRBJ2-7|TRBD1|few
CASTGTGTGEQYF
TGTGCCAGCACCGGGACAGGGACAGGAGAGCAGTACTTC
>TRBV5-1|TRBJ2-5|-|-
CASSLQGPQETQYF
TGCGCCAGCAGCTTGCAGGGCCCTCAAGAGACCCAGTACTTC
>TRBV5-1|TRBJ2-3|-|few
CASSAITGTSTDTQYF
TGCGCCAGCAGCGCCATTACAGGGACTAGCACAGATACGCAGTATTTT
>TRBV6-5|TRBJ2-1|TRBD2|few
CASSYRRGSGGEQFF
TGTGCCAGCAGTTACCGTCGCGGGAGCGGCGGTGAGCAGTTCTTC
>TRBV30|TRBJ1-4|-|few
CAWSGSGTFREKLFF
TGTGCCTGGAGTGGAAGCGGGACGTTTCGTGAAAAACTGTTTTTT
>TRBV4-3|TRBJ2-4|TRBD1|few
CASSLGTGVPKNIQYF
TGCGCCAGCAGCCTCGGGACAGGGGTACCCAAAAACATTCAGTACTTC
>TRBV20-1|TRBJ2-1|TRBD2|many
CSAKSSGGYNEQFF
TGCAGTGCTAAGTCGAGCGGGGGATACAATGAGCAGTTCTTC
>TRBV5-1|TRBJ1-2|-|-
CASSYGGEGYTF
TGCGCCAGCAGCTACGGGGGTGAAGGCTACACCTTC
>TRBV20-1|TRBJ2-3|-|few
CSAPGGGTPGNTQYF
TGCAGTGCCCCCGGAGGCGGGACCCCTGGGAATACGCAGTATTTT
>TRBV20-1|TRBJ1-6|TRBD1|-
CSASQGDSPLHF
TGCAGTGCTTCCCAGGGGGATTCACCCCTCCACTTT
>TRBV20-1|TRBJ2-2|-|-
CSARPGYRWTGELFF
TGCAGTGCTAGGCCGGGTTACCGTTGGACCGGGGAGCTGTTTTTT
>TRBV6-2/TRBV6-3|TRBJ2-5|-|few
CASSDHRSPETQYF
TGTGCCAGCAGTGACCACAGGTCTCCGGAGACCCAGTACTTC
>TRBV20-1|TRBJ1-6|-|-
CSASRLEGHGSPLHF
TGCAGTGCTAGCCGTCTTGAGGGACACGGCTCACCCCTCCACTTT
>TRBV12-3/TRBV12-4|TRBJ2-5|-|few
CASSFVGGRNYKETQYF
TGTGCCAGCAGTTTTGTAGGGGGGCGGAATTACAAAGAGACCCAGTACTTC
>TRBV24-1|TRBJ2-3|-|few
CATGGQGWTDTQYF
TGTGCCACCGGTGGCCAGGGGTGGACAGATACGCAGTATTTT
>TRBV5-1|TRBJ1-4|TRBD1|-
CASSPGQPNEKLFF
TGCGCCAGCAGCCCGGGACAGCCTAATGAAAAACTGTTTTTT
>TRBV7-2|TRBJ1-1|TRBD1|few
CASSADRGSTEAFF
TGTGCCAGCAGCGCCGACAGGGGAAGTACTGAAGCTTTCTTT
>TRBV6-5|TRBJ2-7|-|-
CASSSYGGLEQYF
TGTGCCAGCAGTTCCTACGGGGGGCTAGAGCAGTACTTC
>TRBV12-3/TRBV12-4|TRBJ1-2|TRBD1|-
CASSRQGVLRGYTF
TGTGCCAGCAGTCGACAGGGGGTGTTGCGAGGCTACACCTTC
>TRBV12-5|TRBJ1-2|-|few
CASAPTPVFVYGYTF
TGTGCTAGTGCCCCGACTCCGGTGTTTGTCTATGGCTACACCTTC
>TRBV20-1|TRBJ2-5|-|many
CSAITGRRETQYF
TGCAGTGCCATTACAGGGAGGCGAGAGACCCAGTACTTC
>TRBV9|TRBJ2-7|TRBD1|-
CASSAGQSDHYEQYF
TGTGCCAGCAGCGCGGGACAGTCGGATCACTACGAGCAGTACTTC
>TRBV29-1|TRBJ2-1|-|many
CSASGEGYNEQFF
TGCAGCGCTTCGGGAGAGGGGTACAATGAGCAGTTCTTC
>TRBV7-8|TRBJ2-3|-|-
CASSTLRPGTDTQYF
TGTGCCAGCAGCACCCTCCGGCCAGGGACAGATACGCAGTATTTT
>TRBV29-1|TRBJ2-7|-|many
CSVVGGGGEYEQYF
TGCAGCGTGGTCGGCGGCGGGGGCGAGTACGAGCAGTACTTC
>TRBV7-2|TRBJ2-5|-|-
CASSRGQMETQYF
TGTGCCAGCTCGAGAGGGCAGATGGAGACCCAGTACTTC
>TRBV20-1|TRBJ2-1|TRBD2|-
CSAHPASGRRDEQFF
TGCAGTGCCCACCCAGCAAGCGGGAGGAGGGATGAGCAGTTCTTC
>TRBV7-8|TRBJ1-5|TRBD1|-
CASSDRDRGRDQPQHF
TGTGCCAGCAGCGACCGGGACAGGGGTCGCGATCAGCCCCAGCATTTT
>TRBV6-2/TRBV6-3|TRBJ2-7|TRBD2|-
CAHSGVAGGPLEQYF
TGTGCCCACTCCGGTGTGGCGGGGGGCCCGCTTGAGCAGTACTTC
>TRBV6-2/TRBV6-3|TRBJ1-5|-|-
CASKSGDQPQHF
TGTGCCAGCAAATCAGGCGATCAGCCCCAGCATTTT
>TRBV5-1|TRBJ2-3|TRBD2|-
CASSLLVAGAGDTQYF
TGCGCCAGCAGCTTGCTCGTAGCGGGAGCTGGGGATACGCAGTATTTT
>TRBV27|TRBJ1-2|-|few
CASSLAGGLRYGYTF
TGTGCCAGCAGCCTAGCGGGGGGCCTACGCTATGGCTACACCTTC
>TRBV5-1|TRBJ1-2|TRBD1|-
CASKGTEHYGYTF
TGCGCCAGTAAGGGGACAGAACACTATGGCTACACCTTC
>TRBV10-3|TRBJ1-1|TRBD1|few
CAISGARGRMNTEAFF
TGTGCCATCAGTGGGGCCAGGGGGCGGATGAACACTGAAGCTTTCTTT